This record covers a single T cell receptor beta chain. The target antigen is unknown. The data stem from a study of regulatory T cells in long-lasting Graves disease. Described time point: persistent/refractory GD, antithyroid drugs over 5 years with positive TRAb. The TCR library used RNA extracted from PBMCs. Peripheral blood, 7.5 to 9.5 milliliters per patient, was collected in EDTA tubes. The CDR3 extends over 16 amino acids. Unmatched junction bases numbered 13, after V lost 6 bases and J lost 8 bases. Germline loops: CDR1 MNHEY, CDR2 SVGEGT. CDR3-region Arm-PCR and iRepertoire HTBI primers produced the TCR beta libraries. Via MiXCR, TCRdb re-called the multiplex PCR reads, giving one row per CDR3 protein. This table has 500,000 to 800,000 distinct CDR3 sequences, 25% to 35% appearing once. Overall study findings and caveats: Analysis covered peripheral blood alone, not thyroid tissue. Between persistent patients, 2,500 to 3,500 public clonotypes were shared, exceeding the approximately 870 shared between new patients.

Sequenced here: peripheral blood mononuclear cells (PBMCs), sampled when the disease was refractory, from a patient treated with antithyroid drugs. The J gene is TRBJ1-6, the V gene TRBV6-2 or TRBV6-3; TRBD1 agrees at 7 bases. The origin of this receptor is a female donor with Graves disease. The DNA for the CDR3 is TGTGCCAGCAGCCGAGGGACAGCCATCTCGGATTCACCCCTCCACTTT. Its translation is CASSRGTAISDSPLHF.